This section outlines one T cell receptor (beta chain) sequence together with its context. Researchers tagged individual cDNA molecules with unique molecular identifiers. One entry per CDR3 protein, called by TCRdb with MiXCR from the 5' RACE reads. The sample shows 69,000 or so distinct CDR3 sequences, roughly 4.9% of them seen only once. The data were taken from a study of early T cells in non-severe SARS-CoV-2 infection. The material sequenced was whole blood, taken at baseline. The sequence came from an adult who was a healthcare worker with PCR-confirmed SARS-CoV-2 infection or an uninfected control (not recorded which). The donor label of this sample is uncertain.

The CDR3 spells CASSLSSTDTQYF. The CDR3 nucleotides are TGCGCCAGCAGCTTGTCTAGCACAGATACGCAGTATTTT. The chain combines TRBV5-1 with TRBJ2-3; D uncertain. Trimming cost V 1 base and J 0 bases, with 3 bases left between them. The CDR3 is made up of 13 amino acids. The germline V gene has CDR1 SGHRS and CDR2 YFSETQ. The full variable domain, rest sourced from reference TRBV5-1 and TRBJ2-3, is KAGVTQTPRYLIKTRGQQVTLSCSPISGHRSVSWYQQTPGQGLQFLFEYFSETQRNKGNFPGRFSGRQFSNSRSEMNVSTLELGDSALYLCASSLSSTDTQYFGPGTRLTVL.